Presented here are 21 T cell receptor beta chains from one specimen sequenced in a study of cytotoxic CD8 clonotypes in ibrutinib-treated CLL. Profiling relied on immunoSEQ multiplex PCR, and the TCRdb table lists in-frame clones only, not all of them. Of approximately 45,000 clones in the sample, 60% to 80% were seen once. Sequences were derived from PBMCs, sampled after 24 months of ibrutinib treatment. These receptors were taken from a human donor with chronic lymphocytic leukemia.

This chain links TRBV2 with TRBJ2-7; 9 bases agree with TRBD2. The V and J ends lost 3 bases and 3 bases, in that order; junction bases with no gene match: 9. The CDR3 length is 16 residues. Looked up from germline, CDR1 is SNHLY and CDR2 is FYNNEI. CDR3 in amino acids: CASSEWAGGIHYEQYF. CDR3 coding DNA: TGTGCCAGCAGTGAGTGGGCGGGGGGGATCCACTACGAGCAGTACTTC.

This chain uses TRBV18 with TRBJ1-5; D gene uncertain. The germline gives CDR1 KGHSH, CDR2 LQKENI. Trimming pared 2 bases from V and 7 bases from J, leaving 9 bases between. CDR3 length equals 13 residues. CDR3 nucleotides: TGTGCCAGCTCACCAGACATGGGACAGCCCCAGCATTTT. Residues: CASSPDMGQPQHF.

The chain links TRBV29-1 to TRBJ1-4; D uncertain. V was trimmed by 4 bases and J by 0 bases, leaving 6 bases between them. CDR1 SQVTM and CDR2 ANQGSEA come from the germline V gene. CDR3 length: 13 amino acids. Written as DNA, the CDR3 is TGCAGCGTTGCGGGTGCAACTAATGAAAAACTGTTTTTT. Its translation is CSVAGATNEKLFF. The whole variable domain, remainder taken from reference TRBV29-1 and TRBJ1-4, is SAVISQKPSRDICQRGTSLTIQCQVDSQVTMMFWYRQQPGQSLTLIATANQGSEATYESGFVIDKFPISRPNLTFSTLTVSNMSPEDSSIYLCSVAGATNEKLFFGSGTQLSVL.

CDR3 DNA: TGTGCCAGCAGCTTAAGCCAGGGAGGGTACAATGAGCAGTTCTTC. This codes for CASSLSQGGYNEQFF. V is TRBV7-9 and J is TRBJ2-1, with 7 bases aligning to TRBD2. Per germline, CDR1 SEHNR and CDR2 FQNEAQ (reference sequence). This CDR3 has 15 amino acids. Trimming cost V 2 bases and J 4 bases; bases outside gene matches: 5.

The rearrangement joins TRBV6-5 to TRBJ1-5; weak D call: TRBD1 (5 bases). The CDR3 spans 14 residues. CDR1 and CDR2 from the germline V gene are MNHEY and SVGAGI. V was trimmed by 2 bases and J by 2 bases, leaving 7 bases between them. CDR3 in amino acids: CASSYQGGNQPQHF. The CDR3 nucleotides are TGTGCCAGCAGTTACCAGGGAGGCAATCAGCCCCAGCATTTT.

The J gene is TRBJ1-2, the V gene TRBV5-1, with D perhaps TRBD1 (5 bases). The V gene lost 0 bases and the J gene lost 8 bases, with 17 bases spanning the gap. The CDR3 length is 15 residues. CDR1 SGHRS and CDR2 YFSETQ come from the germline V gene. In DNA form, the CDR3 reads TGCGCCAGCAGCTTGGCCTGGGACTCTAGTGGGGGCTACACCTTC. As protein: CASSLAWDSSGGYTF.

This sequence joins TRBV19 and TRBJ1-2; D unresolved. Germline V CDR1 and CDR2: LNHDA, SQIVND (reference sequence). The CDR3 totals 11 residues. Trimming removed 7 bases from V and 6 bases from J, with 9 bases in between. The CDR3 DNA reads TGTGCCAGTATACGTGGCGATGGCTACACCTTC. The encoded protein is CASIRGDGYTF.

The V gene is TRBV14, the J gene TRBJ2-1; TRBD1 agrees at 7 bases. The germline gives CDR1 SGHDN, CDR2 FVKESK. The CDR3 totals 16 residues. V shed 3 bases, J shed 5 bases, and the junction held 10 bases outside the gene matches. CDR3 in amino acids: CASSHLGKGANNEQFF. The CDR3 region has the DNA TGTGCCAGCAGCCACTTAGGGAAGGGGGCTAACAATGAGCAGTTCTTC.

The rearrangement joins TRBV5-1 to TRBJ2-7; 7 bases are a match to TRBD2. Losses at the gene ends were 2 bases for V and 2 bases for J; bases not matched to a gene: 4. Germline-derived CDR1 and CDR2 are SGHRS and YFSETQ. The CDR3 length is 14 residues. The CDR3 nucleotides read TGCGCCAGCAGCTTCTCTCTAGCGGCCTACGAGCAGTACTTC. Translating gives CASSFSLAAYEQYF.

The chain uses TRBV11-2 and TRBJ1-1; D is unresolved. CDR3 size: 14 residues. Deletions cut 1 base from V and 2 bases from J, with 8 bases between. CDR1 is SGHAT and CDR2 is FQNNGV in the germline V gene. This CDR3 reads CASSLGFGNTEAFF. DNA of the CDR3: TGTGCCAGCAGCTTAGGGTTTGGAAACACTGAAGCTTTCTTT.

This rearrangement joins TRBV6-1 to TRBJ1-3, with 9 bases that match TRBD1. Germline trimming cut 3 bases from V and 5 bases from J; bases unmatched to any gene: 11. CDR1 and CDR2 from the germline V gene are MNHNS and SASEGT. The CDR3 loop spans 17 amino acids. CDR3 DNA: TGTGCCAGCAGTGAGGCCCAGACAGGGGGGTTTAGAAACACCATATATTTT. It specifies CASSEAQTGGFRNTIYF.

This clone appeared once. The rearrangement links TRBV4-2 to TRBJ1-1, with D perhaps TRBD1 (6 bases). V shed 3 bases and J shed 1 base, with 12 bases lying between them. CDR1 and CDR2 from the germline V gene are LGHNA and YNFKEQ. This CDR3 region has 15 residues. The CDR3 nucleotides read TGTGCCAGCAGCCAGGAGGGGGGCCCGAACACTGAAGCTTTCTTT. Translation: CASSQEGGPNTEAFF.

This rearrangement joins TRBV7-9 to TRBJ2-5; TRBD1 aligns across 9 bases. The V gene's germline CDR1 is SEHNR and CDR2 FQNEAQ (reference sequence). CDR3 length: 15 residues. The trim removed 5 bases at V and 2 bases at J, leaving 6 bases unmatched. CDR3 DNA sequence: TGTGCCAGCAGCGCCGGACAGGGGCCTCAAGAGACCCAGTACTTC. The encoded protein is CASSAGQGPQETQYF.

The V call is TRBV19, the J call TRBJ2-7, with 10 bases identical to TRBD1. The V gene's germline CDR1 is LNHDA and CDR2 SQIVND (reference sequence). This CDR3 contains 16 residues. J lost 7 bases, V lost 5 bases, and 14 bases had no gene match. The CDR3 coding sequence is TGTGCCAGTAGTTCTTACACCGGGACAGGGGCTTCTGAGCAGTACTTC. Its protein is CASSSYTGTGASEQYF.

The rearrangement joins TRBV10-1 to TRBJ2-7; 9 bases are shared with TRBD2. The V segment lost 5 bases and the J segment 1 base; nucleotides outside the gene matches: 6. The CDR3 is made up of 15 amino acids. Germline-derived CDR1 and CDR2 are WNHNN and SYGVQD (reference sequence). The DNA for the CDR3 is TGCGCCAGCAGTACCGGGACTAGCAATTCCTACGAGCAGTACTTC. The encoded protein is CASSTGTSNSYEQYF.

This clone was counted many times. CDR3 DNA: TGTGCCAGCAGCCACTATCCCGGGATTCTCACCTCTGGAAACACCATATATTTT. It translates to CASSHYPGILTSGNTIYF. The chain has TRBV7-9 and TRBJ1-3; D gene unclear. Trimming removed 5 bases at V and 0 bases at J, with 20 bases between. The CDR3 spans 18 residues. Per the germline V gene, CDR1 is SEHNR and CDR2 is FQNEAQ (reference sequence).

A few counts support this clone. The chain combines TRBV6-5 with TRBJ2-3; perhaps TRBD1 as D (6 bases). Germline values: CDR1 MNHEY, CDR2 SVGAGI. With 3 bases removed from V and 9 bases from J, the gap between germline ends came to 10 bases. The CDR3 is 12 residues long. The CDR3 spells CASSYGTGTQYF. CDR3 coding DNA: TGTGCCAGCAGTTATGGAACAGGGACGCAGTATTTT.

The chain couples TRBV7-3 to TRBJ2-2, with 13 bases matching TRBD2. Per germline, CDR1 SGHTA and CDR2 FQGTGA. The CDR3 is 16 amino acids. Germline trimming cut 5 bases from V and 5 bases from J; bases unmatched to any gene: 5. The chain's CDR3 is CASSRRLAGGTGELFF. The CDR3 region has the DNA TGTGCCAGCAGCCGCAGACTAGCGGGAGGAACCGGGGAGCTGTTTTTT.

V is TRBV5-5 and J is TRBJ2-7, with TRBD1 matching over 8 bases. Trimming took 4 bases from V and 5 from J; bases not matched to a gene: 8. Germline CDR1 is SGHKS and CDR2 is YYEKEE (reference sequence). There are 14 residues in the CDR3. DNA for the CDR3: TGTGCCAGCAGCCTCCGGGACAGGCGCGACGAGCAGTACTTC. Protein: CASSLRDRRDEQYF.

The chain joins TRBV5-1 to TRBJ2-3; D remains unclear. The V end was cut by 7 bases, the J end by 2 bases, with 20 bases between. Germline assignment: CDR1 SGHRS and CDR2 YFSETQ. The CDR3 has 16 residues. The chain's CDR3 is CASADPVRHLTDTQYF. The CDR3 DNA follows: TGCGCCAGCGCTGATCCAGTGAGACATCTCACAGATACGCAGTATTTT.

The V and J genes are TRBV30 and TRBJ1-5; D not certain. The CDR3 is 13 residues long. Trimming took off 0 bases at V and 5 bases at J, with 8 bases between the two ends. Germline V gene data show CDR1 as GTSNPN and CDR2 as SVGIG (reference sequence). In nucleotides, the CDR3 is TGTGCCTGGAGTGTACTGATCCATCAGCCCCAGCATTTT. Residues: CAWSVLIHQPQHF. Drawing the rest from reference TRBV30 and TRBJ1-5, the complete variable domain is SQTIHQWPATLVQPVGSPLSLECTVEGTSNPNLYWYRQAAGRGLQLLFYSVGIGQISSEVPQNLSASRPQDRQFILSSKKLLLSDSGFYLCAWSVLIHQPQHFGDGTRLSIL.